This T cell receptor (beta chain) was profiled in a study of response to subunit inactivated influenza vaccine. The study's findings and limits: Authors suggested few new T cells are recruited by each seasonal influenza vaccination.

This clonotype was detected a few times. Its target is not known. J gave up 6 bases and V 1 base, and 0 bases lay outside the gene matches. Germline CDR1 SQVTM, CDR2 ANQGSEA. The CDR3 sequence is 13 residues long. Each CDR3 protein is one row after TCRdb ran MiXCR on the RT-PCR reads. The table includes 300,000 to 350,000 distinct CDR3 sequences, roughly 22% detected once. The J gene is TRBJ2-3, the V gene TRBV29-1; 11 bases map to TRBD2. The sequencing here drew on PBMCs from blood, taken less than 22 months after vaccination. The clonotype comes from a man aged 45-69 years who received an inactivated influenza vaccine. The CDR3 DNA is TGCAGCGTTGAAGGGACTAGCGGGGATACGCAGTATTTT. This codes for CSVEGTSGDTQYF.